The clone carrying this T cell receptor (beta chain) was detected many times. This record comes from a study of early T cells in non-severe SARS-CoV-2 infection. V shed 5 bases, J shed 7 bases, and the junction held 5 bases outside the gene matches. CDR3 size: 12 residues. Germline values: CDR1 SEHNR, CDR2 FQNEAQ (reference sequence). TCRdb reanalysed the 5' RACE reads using MiXCR and keeps one entry per CDR3 protein. The sample includes about 98,000 distinct CDR3 sequences, approximately 14% of them seen just once. The sequence was obtained from an adult who was a healthcare worker with PCR-confirmed SARS-CoV-2 infection or an uninfected control (not recorded which). Sequenced sample: whole blood. The gene calls are TRBV7-9 and TRBJ2-7; TRBD2 agrees at 7 bases. Written as DNA, the CDR3 is TGTGCCAGCAGCCGAACTAGCGTAGAGCAGTACTTC. Amino acid sequence: CASSRTSVEQYF.